A single sample gave rise to the 11 T cell receptor beta chains below, sequenced in a study of shared clonotypes between healthy human individuals. The table came from immunoSEQ multiplex PCR; TCRdb's copy has only in-frame clones and leaves some out. The repertoire includes 950,000 to 1,100,000 clones, roughly 70% of them detected once, and approximately 1.5% sits in the top ten. The source material was memory CD4+ T cells sorted from blood. Indicated subset: CD45RA-negative fraction. These TCRs come from a man in his late teens or twenties in good health.

V usage is TRBV28 and J usage is TRBJ1-5; a weak D match, TRBD1 (6 bases). Trimming left V 10 bases short and J 4 bases short, with 17 bases between. CDR1 and CDR2 from the germline V gene are MDHEN and SYDVKM. The CDR3 is made up of 14 amino acids. The CDR3 reads CAIVRGGANQPQHF. The CDR3 region has the DNA TGTGCCATCGTAAGGGGGGGGGCGAATCAGCCCCAGCATTTT.

This clone was observed a few times. This chain links TRBV23-1 with TRBJ1-4, with TRBD1 identical over 7 bases. TRBV23-1 is placed among ORFs of uncertain function. V trimming: 11 bases; J trimming: 10 bases; junction bases outside the gene matches: 10. The CDR3 spans 12 residues. CDR3 loop: CARPRGKGKLFF. For the CDR3, the DNA is TGCGCCCGACCCAGGGGGAAAGGAAAACTGTTTTTT.

This clone has only a few counts. The chain recombines TRBV11-2 with TRBJ1-1; weak D call: TRBD1 (5 bases). Germline assignment: CDR1 SGHAT and CDR2 FQNNGV. Trimming took off 1 base at V and 10 bases at J, with 13 bases between the two ends. The length of the CDR3 is 13 residues. CDR3 loop: CASSLGGILVAFF. DNA of the CDR3: TGTGCCAGCAGCTTAGGGGGGATTCTGGTAGCTTTCTTT.

The chain joins TRBV5-1 to TRBJ2-3, with 12 bases matching TRBD1. In germline, CDR1 is SGHRS, CDR2 YFSETQ. The CDR3 contains 15 residues. With V trimmed by 4 bases and J by 7 bases, 7 bases remained unmatched. The CDR3 reads CASSPGTGGKNTQYF. CDR3 sequence (DNA): TGCGCCAGCAGCCCCGGGACAGGGGGCAAGAATACGCAGTATTTT.

Of note for this clone: Within the sample, other DNA sequences also encode this same CDR3. The V and J genes are TRBV10-3 and TRBJ2-3, with D possibly being TRBD1 (5 bases). V lost 10 bases and J lost 0, with 8 bases in between. Germline CDR1 is ENHRY and CDR2 is SYGVKD. This CDR3 has 12 residues. The CDR3 nucleotides read TGTGCCACCGGACACAGCACAGATACGCAGTATTTT. As protein: CATGHSTDTQYF.

V usage is TRBV30 and J usage is TRBJ1-3; no firm D call. This CDR3 has 13 residues. V was trimmed by 2 bases and J by 10 bases, leaving 15 bases between them. Germline lookup yields CDR1 GTSNPN and CDR2 SVGIG (reference sequence). As DNA, the CDR3 is TGTGCCTGGAGTATGGAGTTGGCGACAACCATATATTTT. This translates into CAWSMELATTIYF. The variable domain in full, completed from reference TRBV30 and TRBJ1-3, reads SQTIHQWPATLVQPVGSPLSLECTVEGTSNPNLYWYRQAAGRGLQLLFYSVGIGQISSEVPQNLSASRPQDRQFILSSKKLLLSDSGFYLCAWSMELATTIYFGEGSWLTVV.

The rearrangement uses TRBV18 and TRBJ2-7; D gene unclear. Germline V gene lookup returns CDR1 KGHSH and CDR2 LQKENI. This CDR3 is 16 amino acids long. V lost 0 bases, J lost 0 bases, and 12 bases lay in between. The CDR3 coding sequence is TGTGCCAGCTCACCACCTGGTTTTAGGGACTCCTACGAGCAGTACTTC. It codes for CASSPPGFRDSYEQYF.

The chain has TRBV18 and TRBJ2-5; D is undetermined. This CDR3 is built from 16 residues. Germline V gives CDR1 KGHSH, CDR2 LQKENI. Trimming cost V 0 bases and J 4 bases, with 15 bases left between them. Written as DNA, the CDR3 is TGTGCCAGCTCACCACCAAACAAGGAGTACCCAGAGACCCAGTACTTC. This gives the protein CASSPPNKEYPETQYF.

The chain is built from TRBV7-9 and TRBJ1-4; D uncertain. The CDR3 runs 13 residues. The V and J ends lost 5 bases and 4 bases respectively, with 8 bases between them. The V gene's germline CDR1 is SEHNR and CDR2 FQNEAQ (reference sequence). CDR3 DNA: TGTGCCAGCAGCCGCCGTGATAATGAAAAACTGTTTTTT. Its translation: CASSRRDNEKLFF.

The V and J genes are TRBV28 and TRBJ2-7; D gene ambiguous. Trimming shortened V by 1 base and J by 2 bases, and 6 bases separated the two germline ends. Germline values: CDR1 MDHEN, CDR2 SYDVKM. This CDR3 is built from 13 residues. CDR3 protein: CASSLSSPYEQYF. The CDR3 DNA reads as TGTGCCAGCAGTTTATCAAGCCCCTACGAGCAGTACTTC.

The J gene is TRBJ2-7, the V gene TRBV18; 7 bases are a match to TRBD2. The junction had 4 bases not matched to a gene; V was cut back by 0 bases and J by 2 bases. CDR1 and CDR2 (germline): KGHSH, LQKENI. The CDR3 sequence is 15 residues long. The CDR3 loop reads CASSPPGGYPYEQYF. The CDR3 DNA follows: TGTGCCAGCTCACCACCGGGGGGGTACCCCTACGAGCAGTACTTC.